This T cell receptor (beta chain) comes out of a study of T-cell memory formation after mild COVID-19. At the level of the study: TCR clusters were mostly confined to one donor each.

Trimming removed 3 bases at V and 0 bases at J, with 23 bases between. Germline loops: CDR1 MNHEY, CDR2 SMNVEV (reference sequence). The CDR3 extends over 19 amino acids. TCRdb ran MiXCR on the 5' RACE reads and lists one entry per CDR3 protein. The sample shows 84,000 or so distinct CDR3 sequences, approximately 15% of them seen only once. V gene TRBV27 combines with J gene TRBJ1-1; a weak D match, TRBD1 (6 bases). The source is an adult woman who had mild COVID-19 (a few samples of this study predate the infection). Cell type and time point are not known. The sample consisted of PBMCs or a T cell subset sorted from them (not recorded which). The CDR3 spells CASSLRGGMSPILNTEAFF. CDR3 nucleotides: TGTGCCAGCAGTTTGAGGGGGGGGATGTCCCCTATCTTGAACACTGAAGCTTTCTTT.